The source of this T cell receptor beta chain is a study of blood T cells in healthy people across ages. Trimming took off 6 bases at V and 2 bases at J, with 20 bases between the two ends. The CDR3 has 16 amino acids. Germline V gene lookup returns CDR1 DFQATT and CDR2 SNEGSKA (reference sequence). The second PCR ran about 6 to 12 cycles with a sample-barcoded 5' primer and J-beta primers. Every cDNA molecule bore a tag from a template-switch adaptor containing 12 random nucleotides. One entry per CDR3 protein results from TCRdb running MiXCR on the 5' RACE reads. The table lists hundreds of thousands of distinct CDR3 sequences, 45% to 70% of them singletons. This clonotype was detected once.

V gene TRBV20-1 combines with J gene TRBJ2-4, with D tentatively TRBD1 (6 bases). Input material: blood. This clonotype was sampled from a man aged 35-49 years in good health. CDR3 sequence reads: CSAPKGVGGTKNIQYF. DNA for the CDR3: TGCAGTGCCCCAAAGGGGGTGGGTGGGACCAAAAACATTCAGTACTTC.